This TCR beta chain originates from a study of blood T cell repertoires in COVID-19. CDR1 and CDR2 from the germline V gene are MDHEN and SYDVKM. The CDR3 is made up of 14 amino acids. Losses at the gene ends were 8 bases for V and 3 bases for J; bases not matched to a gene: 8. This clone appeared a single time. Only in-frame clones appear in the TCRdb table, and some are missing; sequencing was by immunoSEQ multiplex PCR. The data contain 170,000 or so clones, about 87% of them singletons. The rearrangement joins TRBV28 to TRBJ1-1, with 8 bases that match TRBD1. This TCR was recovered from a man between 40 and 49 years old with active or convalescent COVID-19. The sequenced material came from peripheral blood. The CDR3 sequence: CASGLTGEDTEAFF. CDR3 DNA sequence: TGTGCCAGCGGATTGACAGGGGAGGACACTGAAGCTTTCTTT.